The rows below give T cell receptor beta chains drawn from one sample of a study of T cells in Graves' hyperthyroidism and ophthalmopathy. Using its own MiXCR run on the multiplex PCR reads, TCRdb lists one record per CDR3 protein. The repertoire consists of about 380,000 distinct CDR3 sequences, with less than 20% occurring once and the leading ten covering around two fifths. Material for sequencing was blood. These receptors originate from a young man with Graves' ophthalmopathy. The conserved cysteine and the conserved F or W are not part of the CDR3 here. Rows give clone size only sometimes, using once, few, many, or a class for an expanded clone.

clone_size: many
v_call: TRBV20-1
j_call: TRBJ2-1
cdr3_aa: SAPRTLAGGDLNEQF

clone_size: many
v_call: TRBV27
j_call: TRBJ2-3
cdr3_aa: ASRTATDTQY

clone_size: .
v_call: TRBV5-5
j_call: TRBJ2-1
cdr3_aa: ASSSQGAGRDEQF

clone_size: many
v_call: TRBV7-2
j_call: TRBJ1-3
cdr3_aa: ASSSDLNTIY

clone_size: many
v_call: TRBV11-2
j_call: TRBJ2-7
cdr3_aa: ASSYGSTYEQY

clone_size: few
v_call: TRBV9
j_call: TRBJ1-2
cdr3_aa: ASSSVGGSYGYT

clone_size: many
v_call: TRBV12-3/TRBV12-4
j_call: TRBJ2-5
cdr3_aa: ASSFGSGGDLQETQY

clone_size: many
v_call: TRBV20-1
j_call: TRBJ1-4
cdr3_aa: SASWLFRGNEKLF

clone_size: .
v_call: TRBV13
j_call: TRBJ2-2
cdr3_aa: ASSFGTSGAGELF

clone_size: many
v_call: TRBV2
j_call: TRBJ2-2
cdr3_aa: ASSDRGHTGELF

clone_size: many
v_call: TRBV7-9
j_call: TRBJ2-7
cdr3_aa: ASSLVEVAENEQY

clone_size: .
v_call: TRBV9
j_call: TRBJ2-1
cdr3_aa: ASSVSDLAYSYNEQF

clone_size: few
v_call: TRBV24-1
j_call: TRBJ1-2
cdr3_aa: ATSDTTGNYGYT

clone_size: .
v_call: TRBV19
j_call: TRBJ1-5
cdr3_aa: ASRRGGGEARNQPQH

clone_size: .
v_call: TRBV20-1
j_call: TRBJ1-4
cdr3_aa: SATTAATNEKLF

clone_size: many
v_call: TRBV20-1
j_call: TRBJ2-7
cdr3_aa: SAKSASNSYEQY

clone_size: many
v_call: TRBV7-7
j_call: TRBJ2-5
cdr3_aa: ASSRFQGAGETQY

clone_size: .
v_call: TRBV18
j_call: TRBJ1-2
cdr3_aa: ASSPTVAPSNYGYT

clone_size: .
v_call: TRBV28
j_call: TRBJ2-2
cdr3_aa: ASRRPYGGATGELF

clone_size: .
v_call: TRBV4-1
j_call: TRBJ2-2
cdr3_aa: ASSPLTGSGELF

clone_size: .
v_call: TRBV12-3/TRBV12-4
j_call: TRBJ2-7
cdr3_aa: ASSFMGQGATSEQY

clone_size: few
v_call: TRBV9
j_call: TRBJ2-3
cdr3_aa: ASSVAGTVSTDTQY

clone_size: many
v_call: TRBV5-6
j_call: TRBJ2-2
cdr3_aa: ASSLVGQGSGELF

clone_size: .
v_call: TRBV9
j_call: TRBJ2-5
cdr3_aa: ASSTSSGGRETQY

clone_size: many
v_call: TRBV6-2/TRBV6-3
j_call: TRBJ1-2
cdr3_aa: ASSYGSGYGYT

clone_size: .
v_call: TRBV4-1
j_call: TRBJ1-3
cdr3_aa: ASSQEWEGSVSGNTIY

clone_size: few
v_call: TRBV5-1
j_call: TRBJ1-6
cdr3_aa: ASSLTETNSPLH

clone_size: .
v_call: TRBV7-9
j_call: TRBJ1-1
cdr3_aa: ASSPRSPPNTEAF

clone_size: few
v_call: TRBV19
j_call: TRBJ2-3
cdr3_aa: ASSTLSADTQY

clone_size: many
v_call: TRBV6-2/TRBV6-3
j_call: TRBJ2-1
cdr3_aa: ASSYWTGGHEQF

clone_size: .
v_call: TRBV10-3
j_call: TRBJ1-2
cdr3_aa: AISGSQGRLNYGYT

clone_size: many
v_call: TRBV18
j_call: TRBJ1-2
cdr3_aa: ASSPTDSYGYT

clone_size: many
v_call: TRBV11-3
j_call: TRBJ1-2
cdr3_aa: ASSQGTAAGYT

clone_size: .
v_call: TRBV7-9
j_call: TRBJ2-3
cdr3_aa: AGARARADTQY

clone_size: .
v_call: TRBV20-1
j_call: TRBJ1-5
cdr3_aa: SARGRGAGNQPQH

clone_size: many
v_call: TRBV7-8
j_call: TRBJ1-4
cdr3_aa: ASRTRQAEKLF

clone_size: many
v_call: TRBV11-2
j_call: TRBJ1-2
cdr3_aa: ASSPPSAIYGYT

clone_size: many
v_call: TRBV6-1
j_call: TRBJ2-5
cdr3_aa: ASKDVETQY

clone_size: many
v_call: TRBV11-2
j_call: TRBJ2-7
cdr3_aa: ASSLGAESYEQY

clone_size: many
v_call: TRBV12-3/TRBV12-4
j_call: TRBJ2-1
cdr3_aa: ASRPPPAGDYNEQF

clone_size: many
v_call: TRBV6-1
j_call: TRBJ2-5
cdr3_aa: ASDRGSQETQY

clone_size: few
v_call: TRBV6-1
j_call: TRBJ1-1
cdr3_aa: ASSQWGLGTEAF

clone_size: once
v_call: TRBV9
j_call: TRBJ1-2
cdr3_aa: ASSGGEEGYGYT

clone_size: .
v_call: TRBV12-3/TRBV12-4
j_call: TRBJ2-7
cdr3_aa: ASSLMGGGEQY

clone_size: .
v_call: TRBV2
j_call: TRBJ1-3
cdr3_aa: ASSEAGRGYSGNTIY

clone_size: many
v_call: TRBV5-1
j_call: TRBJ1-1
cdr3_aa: ASMVSGTGEAF

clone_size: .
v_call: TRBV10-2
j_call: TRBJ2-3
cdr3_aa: ASSDSRGADTQY

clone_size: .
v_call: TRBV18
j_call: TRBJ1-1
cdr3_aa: ASSPRVAEAF

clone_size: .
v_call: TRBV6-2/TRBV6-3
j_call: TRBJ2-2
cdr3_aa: ASSWTGDELF

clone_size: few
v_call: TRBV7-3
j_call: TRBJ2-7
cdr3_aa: ASSETGTSGGEEQY

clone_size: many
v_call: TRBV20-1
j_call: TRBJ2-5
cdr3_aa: SAGSGRQETQY

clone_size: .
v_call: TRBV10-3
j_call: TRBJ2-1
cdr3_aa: AMGPSESSYNEQF

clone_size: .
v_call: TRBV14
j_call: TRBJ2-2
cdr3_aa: ASSQLVYSPNTGELF

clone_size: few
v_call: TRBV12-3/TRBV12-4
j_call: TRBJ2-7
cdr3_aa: ASSLLKYEQY

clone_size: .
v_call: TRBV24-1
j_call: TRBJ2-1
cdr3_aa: ATSDAPLHNEQF

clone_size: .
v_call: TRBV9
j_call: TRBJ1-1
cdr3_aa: ATGTGWSLNTEAF

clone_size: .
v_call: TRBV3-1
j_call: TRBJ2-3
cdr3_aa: ASSQTSPTHPTDTQY